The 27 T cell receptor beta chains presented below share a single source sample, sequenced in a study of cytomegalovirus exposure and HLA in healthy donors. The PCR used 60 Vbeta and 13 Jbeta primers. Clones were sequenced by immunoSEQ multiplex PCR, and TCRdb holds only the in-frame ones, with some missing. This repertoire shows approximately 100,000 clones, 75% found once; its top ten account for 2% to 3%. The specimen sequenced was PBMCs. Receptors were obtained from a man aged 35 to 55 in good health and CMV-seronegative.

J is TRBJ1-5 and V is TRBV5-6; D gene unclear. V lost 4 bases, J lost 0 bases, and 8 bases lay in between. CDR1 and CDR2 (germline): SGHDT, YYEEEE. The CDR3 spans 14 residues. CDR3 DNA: TGTGCCAGCAGCCGTCGGGGTAGCAATCAGCCCCAGCATTTT. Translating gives CASSRRGSNQPQHF.

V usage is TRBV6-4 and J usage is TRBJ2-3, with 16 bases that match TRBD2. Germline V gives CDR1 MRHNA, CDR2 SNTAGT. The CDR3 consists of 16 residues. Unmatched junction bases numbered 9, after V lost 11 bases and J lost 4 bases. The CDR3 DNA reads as TGTGCCCGTCCGGGACTAGCGGGGGGGCCGTCAGATACGCAGTATTTT. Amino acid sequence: CARPGLAGGPSDTQYF.

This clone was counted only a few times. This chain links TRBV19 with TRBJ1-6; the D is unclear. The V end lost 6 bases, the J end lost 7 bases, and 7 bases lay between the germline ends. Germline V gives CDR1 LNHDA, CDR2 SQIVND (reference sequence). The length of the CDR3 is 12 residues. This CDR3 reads CASREINSPLHF. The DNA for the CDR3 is TGTGCCAGTAGGGAGATCAATTCACCCCTCCACTTT.

CDR3 loop: CARGTGLAGKRKLWEQYF. CDR3 nucleotides: TGTGCCAGGGGAACTGGACTAGCGGGGAAAAGAAAGTTGTGGGAGCAGTACTTC. This chain connects TRBV2 to TRBJ2-7, with 12 nucleotides matching TRBD2. Germline V gene sequence: CDR1 SNHLY, CDR2 FYNNEI. The CDR3 is 18 amino acids. Trimming removed 9 bases from V and 7 bases from J; junction bases left unmatched: 22.

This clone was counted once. The CDR3 region is CASSFEVSSYEQYF. The CDR3 DNA reads TGCGCCAGCAGCTTCGAGGTGTCTTCCTACGAGCAGTACTTC. V and J are TRBV5-1 and TRBJ2-7; D call uncertain. With 2 bases removed from V and 1 base from J, the gap between germline ends came to 10 bases. Germline CDR1 reads SGHRS; CDR2 reads YFSETQ. CDR3 length: 14 residues.

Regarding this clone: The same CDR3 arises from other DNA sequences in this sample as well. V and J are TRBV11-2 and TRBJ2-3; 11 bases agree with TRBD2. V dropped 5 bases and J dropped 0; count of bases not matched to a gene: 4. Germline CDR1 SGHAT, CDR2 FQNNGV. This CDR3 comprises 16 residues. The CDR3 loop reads CASSPLAGGSTDTQYF. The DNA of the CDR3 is TGTGCCAGCAGCCCGCTAGCGGGGGGAAGCACAGATACGCAGTATTTT.

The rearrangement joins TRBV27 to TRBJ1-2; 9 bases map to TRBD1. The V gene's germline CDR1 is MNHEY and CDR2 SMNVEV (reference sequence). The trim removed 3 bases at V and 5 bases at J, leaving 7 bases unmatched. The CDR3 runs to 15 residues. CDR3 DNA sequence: TGTGCCAGCAGTTTCGTACCGGGACAGGGTTATGGCTACACCTTC. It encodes CASSFVPGQGYGYTF.

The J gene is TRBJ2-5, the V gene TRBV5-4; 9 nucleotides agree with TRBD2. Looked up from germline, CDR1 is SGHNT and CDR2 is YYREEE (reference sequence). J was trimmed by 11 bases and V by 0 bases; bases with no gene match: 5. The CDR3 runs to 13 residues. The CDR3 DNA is TGTGCCAGCAGCTTGGGCGGGGGGGTGGAGCAGTACTTC. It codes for CASSLGGGVEQYF.

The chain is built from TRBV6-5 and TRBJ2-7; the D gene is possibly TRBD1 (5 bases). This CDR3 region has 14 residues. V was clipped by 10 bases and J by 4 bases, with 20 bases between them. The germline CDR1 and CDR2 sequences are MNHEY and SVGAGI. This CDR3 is CATRSPQGTYEQYF. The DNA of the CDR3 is TGTGCCACCCGTTCCCCTCAGGGAACGTACGAGCAGTACTTC.

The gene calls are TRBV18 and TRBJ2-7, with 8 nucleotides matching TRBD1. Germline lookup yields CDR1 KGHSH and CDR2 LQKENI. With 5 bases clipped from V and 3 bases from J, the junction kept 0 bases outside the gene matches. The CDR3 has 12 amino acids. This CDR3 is CASSGQGYEQYF. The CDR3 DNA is TGTGCCAGCTCAGGACAGGGCTACGAGCAGTACTTC. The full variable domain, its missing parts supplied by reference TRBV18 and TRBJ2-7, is NAGVMQNPRHLVRRRGQEARLRCSPMKGHSHVYWYRQLPEEGLKFMVYLQKENIIDESGMPKERFSAEFPKEGPSILRIQQVVRGDSAAYFCASSGQGYEQYFGPGTRLTVT.

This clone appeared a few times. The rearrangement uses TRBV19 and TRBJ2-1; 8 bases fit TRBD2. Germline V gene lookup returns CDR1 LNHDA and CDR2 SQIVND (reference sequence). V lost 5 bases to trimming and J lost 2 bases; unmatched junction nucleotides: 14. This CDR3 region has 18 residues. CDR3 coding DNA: TGTGCCAGTAGTCCCGGCAAGGGGGGCGGGGGGCCCTACAATGAGCAGTTCTTC. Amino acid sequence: CASSPGKGGGGPYNEQFF. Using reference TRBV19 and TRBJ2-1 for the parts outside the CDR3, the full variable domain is DGGITQSPKYLFRKEGQNVTLSCEQNLNHDAMYWYRQDPGQGLRLIYYSQIVNDFQKGDIAEGYSVSREKKESFPLTVTSAQKNPTAFYLCASSPGKGGGGPYNEQFFGPGTRLTVL.

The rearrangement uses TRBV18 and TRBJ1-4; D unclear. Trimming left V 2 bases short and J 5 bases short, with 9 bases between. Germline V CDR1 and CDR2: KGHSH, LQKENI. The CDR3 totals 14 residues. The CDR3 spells CASSPNLQNEKLFF. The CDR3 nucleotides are TGTGCCAGCTCACCAAATCTTCAGAATGAAAAACTGTTTTTT.

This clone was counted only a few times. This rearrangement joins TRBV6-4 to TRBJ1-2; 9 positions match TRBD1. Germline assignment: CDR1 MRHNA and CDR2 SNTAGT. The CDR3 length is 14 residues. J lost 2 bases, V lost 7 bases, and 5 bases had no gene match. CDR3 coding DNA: TGTGCCAGCACCCCCGGGACAGGGAACTATGGCTACACCTTC. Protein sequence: CASTPGTGNYGYTF.

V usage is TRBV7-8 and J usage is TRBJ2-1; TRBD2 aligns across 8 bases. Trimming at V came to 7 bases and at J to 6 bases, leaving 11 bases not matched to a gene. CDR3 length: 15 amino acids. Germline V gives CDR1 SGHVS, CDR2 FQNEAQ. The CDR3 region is CASTFGSGGSNEQFF. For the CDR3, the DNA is TGTGCCAGCACCTTTGGGAGCGGGGGCAGCAATGAGCAGTTCTTC.

CDR3 sequence (DNA): TGTGCCAGCAGCTCCGGACAGGCTGGGTCTACGCAGTATTTT. Its translation is CASSSGQAGSTQYF. The chain carries TRBV7-2 and TRBJ2-3, with TRBD1 matching over 7 bases. Germline loops: CDR1 SGHTA, CDR2 FQGNSA. CDR3 length equals 14 residues. J gave up 8 bases and V 4 bases, and 9 bases lay outside the gene matches.

DNA for the CDR3: TGCAGCGTTGAGGAAGGGGGACGCGAGCAGTACTTC. Its translation is CSVEEGGREQYF. This chain joins TRBV29-1 and TRBJ2-5, with a tentative D call TRBD1 (6 bases). The assigned J gene may be wrong: the sequence end matches TRBJ2-7 better. CDR1 is SQVTM, CDR2 ANQGSEA, per germline. The CDR3 has 12 amino acids.

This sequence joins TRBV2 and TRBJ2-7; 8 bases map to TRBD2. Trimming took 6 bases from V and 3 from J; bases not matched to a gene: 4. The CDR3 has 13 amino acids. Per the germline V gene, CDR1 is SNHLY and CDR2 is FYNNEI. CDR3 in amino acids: CASRKRGLYEQYF. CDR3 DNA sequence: TGTGCCAGCAGGAAGCGGGGGCTCTACGAGCAGTACTTC. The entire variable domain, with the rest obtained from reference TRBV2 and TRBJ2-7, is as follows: EPEVTQTPSHQVTQMGQEVILRCVPISNHLYFYWYRQILGQKVEFLVSFYNNEISEKSEIFDDQFSVERPDGSNFTLKIRSTKLEDSAMYFCASRKRGLYEQYFGPGTRLTVT.

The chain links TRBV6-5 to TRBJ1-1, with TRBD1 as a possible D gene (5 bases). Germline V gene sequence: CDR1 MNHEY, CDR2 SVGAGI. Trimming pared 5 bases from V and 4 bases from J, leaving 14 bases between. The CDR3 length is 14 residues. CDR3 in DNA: TGTGCCAGCAGTGCAGGGTTTTTTGGCACTGAAGCTTTCTTT. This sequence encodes CASSAGFFGTEAFF.

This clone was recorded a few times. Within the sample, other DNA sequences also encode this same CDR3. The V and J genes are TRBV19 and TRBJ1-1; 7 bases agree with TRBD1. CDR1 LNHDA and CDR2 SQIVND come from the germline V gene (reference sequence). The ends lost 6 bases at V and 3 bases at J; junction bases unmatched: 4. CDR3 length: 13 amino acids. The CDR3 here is CASSRDRDTEAFF. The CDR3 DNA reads TGTGCCAGTAGCAGGGACAGAGACACTGAAGCTTTCTTT.

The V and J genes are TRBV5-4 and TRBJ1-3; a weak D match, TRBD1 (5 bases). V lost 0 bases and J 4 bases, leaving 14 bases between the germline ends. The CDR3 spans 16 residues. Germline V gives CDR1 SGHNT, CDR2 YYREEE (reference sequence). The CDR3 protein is CASSLAAGFAGNTIYF. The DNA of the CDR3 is TGTGCCAGCAGCTTGGCCGCAGGGTTTGCGGGAAACACCATATATTTT.

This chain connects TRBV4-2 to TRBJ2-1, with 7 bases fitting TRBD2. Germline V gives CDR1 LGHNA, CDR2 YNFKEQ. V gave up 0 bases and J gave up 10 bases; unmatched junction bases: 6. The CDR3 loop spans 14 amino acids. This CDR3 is CASSQEGGGFEQFF. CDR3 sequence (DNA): TGTGCCAGCAGCCAAGAGGGGGGGGGATTCGAGCAGTTCTTC.

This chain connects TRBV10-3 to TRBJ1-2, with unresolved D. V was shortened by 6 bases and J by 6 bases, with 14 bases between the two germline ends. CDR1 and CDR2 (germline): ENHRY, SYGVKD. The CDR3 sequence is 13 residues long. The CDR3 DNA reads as TGTGCCATCAGCCACGACCCTGGAGATGGCTACACCTTC. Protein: CAISHDPGDGYTF.

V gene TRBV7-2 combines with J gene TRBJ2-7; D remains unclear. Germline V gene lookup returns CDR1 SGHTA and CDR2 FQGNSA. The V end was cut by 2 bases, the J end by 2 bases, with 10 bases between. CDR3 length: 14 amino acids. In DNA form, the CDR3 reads TGTGCCAGCAGCTTACCTGGCACTACCTACGAGCAGTACTTC. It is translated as CASSLPGTTYEQYF.

CDR3 DNA sequence: TGCGCCAGCAGCTTGGTAAGGCTAGACTTCCAAGAGACCCAGTACTTC. It is translated as CASSLVRLDFQETQYF. This chain links TRBV5-1 with TRBJ2-5; D not certain. V dropped 0 bases and J dropped 1 base, with 13 bases sitting between them. The germline gives CDR1 SGHRS, CDR2 YFSETQ. There are 16 residues in the CDR3.

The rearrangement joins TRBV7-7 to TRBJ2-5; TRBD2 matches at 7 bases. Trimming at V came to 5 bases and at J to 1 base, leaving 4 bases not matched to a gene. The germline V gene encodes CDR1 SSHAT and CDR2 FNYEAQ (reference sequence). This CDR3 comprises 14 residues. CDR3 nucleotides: TGTGCCAGCAGCCAGGGACTAAGCCAAGAGACCCAGTACTTC. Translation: CASSQGLSQETQYF.

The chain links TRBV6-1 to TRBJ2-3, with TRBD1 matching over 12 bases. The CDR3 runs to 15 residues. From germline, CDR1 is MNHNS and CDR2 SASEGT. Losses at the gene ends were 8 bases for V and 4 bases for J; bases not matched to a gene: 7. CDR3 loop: CASQRGTGGPDTQYF. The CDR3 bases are TGTGCCAGCCAGCGGGGGACAGGGGGCCCAGATACGCAGTATTTT.

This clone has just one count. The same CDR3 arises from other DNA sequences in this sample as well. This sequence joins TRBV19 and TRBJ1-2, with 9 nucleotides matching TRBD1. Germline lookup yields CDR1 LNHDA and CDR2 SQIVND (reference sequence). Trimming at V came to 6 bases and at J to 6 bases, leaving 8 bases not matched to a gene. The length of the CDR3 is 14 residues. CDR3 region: CASSPDRGWNGYTF. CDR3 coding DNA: TGTGCCAGTAGCCCGGACAGGGGTTGGAATGGCTACACCTTC.